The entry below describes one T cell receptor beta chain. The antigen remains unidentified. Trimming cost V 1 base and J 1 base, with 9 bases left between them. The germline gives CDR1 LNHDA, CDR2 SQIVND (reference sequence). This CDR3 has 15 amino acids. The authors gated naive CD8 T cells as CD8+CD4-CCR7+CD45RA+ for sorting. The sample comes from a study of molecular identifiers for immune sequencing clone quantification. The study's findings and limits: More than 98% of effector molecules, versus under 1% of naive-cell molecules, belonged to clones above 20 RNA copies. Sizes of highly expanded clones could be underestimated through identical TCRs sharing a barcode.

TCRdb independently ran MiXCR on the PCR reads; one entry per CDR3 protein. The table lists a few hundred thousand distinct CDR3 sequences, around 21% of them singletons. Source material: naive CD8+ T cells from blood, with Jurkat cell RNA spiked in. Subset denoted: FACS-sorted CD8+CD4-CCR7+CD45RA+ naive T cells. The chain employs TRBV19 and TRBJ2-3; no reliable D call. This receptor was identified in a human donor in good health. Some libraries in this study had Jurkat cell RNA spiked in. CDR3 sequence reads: CASSIATAGTDTQYF. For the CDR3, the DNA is TGTGCCAGTAGTATAGCGACTGCCGGCACAGATACGCAGTATTTT.